The 25 T cell receptor beta chains in this list originate from one sample, sequenced in a study of human T cells and chemical hapten exposure. The sample's time point: patch test 3, about 24 weeks after DPC sensitization. Treatment defined: therapeutic diphenylcyclopropenone sensitization with weekly scalp DPC. TCRdb reanalysed the RACE reads using MiXCR and keeps one entry per CDR3 protein. The sample lists some 90,000 distinct CDR3 sequences, 11% occurring once. Source: whole blood, taken in connection with sensitization to the hapten diphenylcyclopropenone (DPC). All receptors derive from a woman in her 30s with alopecia areata. Some clones in this sample may be carry-over from other donors' samples.

This chain uses TRBV4-1 with TRBJ1-1; the D gene is possibly TRBD1 (6 bases). The CDR3 is 16 residues long. The V and J ends lost 0 bases and 11 bases respectively, with 22 bases between them. Germline CDR1 reads MGHRA; CDR2 reads YSYEKL. The CDR3 is CASSQEGRGTHHKAFF. CDR3 nucleotide sequence: TGCGCCAGCAGCCAAGAAGGAAGGGGGACTCATCACAAGGCTTTCTTT.

This clonotype was observed many times. The CDR3 DNA sequence: TGTGCCAGCTCACCACCGCTGACTAGCGGGAGGGCTTGGAATGAGCAGTTCTTC. Protein product: CASSPPLTSGRAWNEQFF. V usage is TRBV18 and J usage is TRBJ2-1; TRBD2 aligns across 14 bases. CDR1 and CDR2 (germline): KGHSH, LQKENI. Trimming took 0 bases from V and 7 from J; bases not matched to a gene: 8. This CDR3 comprises 18 residues.

Regarding this clonotype: Compared with germline, one end of the junction differs, possibly owing to a read error. CDR3 loop: CSAGGNTGELFF. In DNA, the CDR3 is TGCAGTGCTGGGGGTAACACCGGGGAACTGTTTTTT. This chain connects TRBV20-1 to TRBJ2-2, with D perhaps given as TRBD1 or TRBD2 (5 bases each). There are 12 residues in the CDR3. The germline gives CDR1 DFQATT, CDR2 SNEGSKA (reference sequence).

This chain connects TRBV28 to TRBJ2-7; 8 bases align to TRBD1. This CDR3 is built from 14 residues. After removal of 7 bases from V and 0 bases from J, the junction contained 5 bases not matched to a gene. Germline CDR1 is MDHEN and CDR2 is SYDVKM. The CDR3 region is CASTRQGSSYEQYF. The CDR3 coding sequence is TGTGCCAGCACCCGACAGGGGAGCTCCTACGAGCAGTACTTC.

This clonotype was seen repeatedly, ten times or more. The CDR3 is CASSFKSGNLAKNIQYF. CDR3 bases: TGTGCCAGCAGCTTCAAGAGCGGGAACCTAGCCAAAAACATTCAGTACTTC. V usage is TRBV7-2 and J usage is TRBJ2-4; the match to TRBD2 covers 7 bases. V trimming: 3 bases; J trimming: 0 bases; junction bases outside the gene matches: 8. The germline V gene encodes CDR1 SGHTA and CDR2 FQGNSA. The CDR3 is 17 residues long.

This clonotype was observed a handful of times. The chain couples TRBV7-2 to TRBJ2-1; 7 bases align to TRBD1. Germline-derived CDR1 and CDR2 are SGHTA and FQGNSA. With 5 bases clipped from V and 0 bases from J, the junction kept 7 bases outside the gene matches. The CDR3 contains 16 residues. DNA of the CDR3: TGTGCCAGCAGCCTCACGAGGGACAGCTCCTACAATGAGCAGTTCTTC. Translated, it gives CASSLTRDSSYNEQFF.

The sample holds many counts of this clonotype. The chain links TRBV29-1 to TRBJ1-2, with 7 bases identical to TRBD1. J gave up 4 bases and V 6 bases, and 5 bases lay outside the gene matches. Per germline, CDR1 SQVTM and CDR2 ANQGSEA. The CDR3 is 12 amino acids. The CDR3 is CSVLTGVYGYTF. The CDR3, as DNA: TGCAGCGTCTTAACAGGGGTCTATGGCTACACCTTC. The complete variable domain, with remaining parts taken from reference TRBV29-1 and TRBJ1-2, reads SAVISQKPSRDICQRGTSLTIQCQVDSQVTMMFWYRQQPGQSLTLIATANQGSEATYESGFVIDKFPISRPNLTFSTLTVSNMSPEDSSIYLCSVLTGVYGYTFGSGTRLTVV.

This clonotype was counted only a few times. The chain joins TRBV12-3 or TRBV12-4 to TRBJ1-4; 10 nucleotides line up with TRBD1. The CDR3 sequence is 14 residues long. The trim removed 6 bases at V and 8 bases at J, leaving 6 bases unmatched. The chain's CDR3 is CASRAGTGEEKLFF. CDR3 coding DNA: TGTGCCAGCAGGGCCGGGACAGGGGAAGAAAAACTGTTTTTT.

The V call is TRBV7-2, the J call TRBJ1-3; no reliable D call. Germline V gene lookup returns CDR1 SGHTA and CDR2 FQGNSA. V lost 3 bases to trimming and J lost 1 base, with 10 bases between them. This CDR3 region has 15 residues. CDR3 coding DNA: TGTGCCAGCAGCTTGAGTTTGGCTTCTGGAAACACCATATATTTT. It is translated as CASSLSLASGNTIYF.

This clonotype has at least ten counts. The chain is built from TRBV9 and TRBJ1-1; D is uncertain. This CDR3 is built from 14 residues. Germline CDR1 and CDR2: SGDLS and YYNGEE. V was trimmed by 0 bases and J by 4 bases, leaving 10 bases between them. CDR3 sequence reads: CASSVGGMSTEAFF. The DNA for the CDR3 is TGTGCCAGCAGCGTAGGGGGAATGAGCACTGAAGCTTTCTTT.

Ten or more counts support this clonotype. The genes are TRBV29-1 and TRBJ2-7; no firm D call. CDR3 size: 12 residues. The V gene's germline CDR1 is SQVTM and CDR2 ANQGSEA. V dropped 3 bases and J dropped 1 base, with 7 bases sitting between them. Here the CDR3 reads CSVEFSSYEQYF. As DNA, the CDR3 is TGCAGCGTTGAGTTCAGTTCCTACGAGCAGTACTTC.

This clonotype was observed many times. The chain uses TRBV20-1 and TRBJ2-5; 11 positions match TRBD2. Germline V CDR1 and CDR2: DFQATT, SNEGSKA (reference sequence). The CDR3 spans 14 residues. V was clipped by 2 bases and J by 5 bases; unmatched bases: 4. Here the CDR3 reads CSARSGLAVETQYF. CDR3 bases: TGCAGTGCTAGATCGGGACTAGCGGTCGAGACCCAGTACTTC.

This clonotype appeared many times. The CDR3 nucleotides read TGCAGCGTTGACGGGCTAGCGGGAGTCCACCGGGGCACAGATACGCAGTATTTT. Amino acid sequence: CSVDGLAGVHRGTDTQYF. The chain recombines TRBV29-1 with TRBJ2-3; 10 bases fit TRBD2. Germline CDR1 and CDR2: SQVTM and ANQGSEA. V lost 3 bases and J lost 1; bases outside the gene matches: 13. The CDR3 spans 18 residues.

This clonotype was counted many times. V and J are TRBV28 and TRBJ2-7, with D possibly matching TRBD2 (5 bases). Germline assignment: CDR1 MDHEN and CDR2 SYDVKM. The germline V and J ends were trimmed by 5 bases and 4 bases, with 12 bases remaining between them. This CDR3 has 13 amino acids. CDR3 protein: CASSTPRDYEQYV. The CDR3 DNA follows: TGTGCCAGCAGTACTCCCCGGGATTACGAGCAGTACGTC.

This chain uses TRBV4-3 with TRBJ2-1, with 12 bases matching TRBD2. Trimming at V came to 4 bases and at J to 9 bases, leaving 13 bases not matched to a gene. CDR3 length: 17 amino acids. Germline V CDR1 and CDR2: LGHNA, YSLEER. The CDR3 nucleotides are TGCGCCAGCAGCCGGGCGGGACTAGCGGGTCCAGCTGGTGAGCAGTTCTTC. Its translation: CASSRAGLAGPAGEQFF.

This clonotype was found many times. The chain joins TRBV5-4 to TRBJ1-2; D remains unclear. The CDR3 extends over 16 amino acids. V dropped 4 bases and J dropped 2 bases, with 18 bases sitting between them. Per germline, CDR1 SGHNT and CDR2 YYREEE (reference sequence). The CDR3, as DNA: TGTGCCAGCAGCCCTTTCCCGAACACTCAGAACTATGGCTACACCTTC. This gives the protein CASSPFPNTQNYGYTF.

There are a few counts of this clonotype. The chain uses TRBV4-2 and TRBJ1-2; D call uncertain. The CDR3 loop spans 15 amino acids. Trimming removed 5 bases at V and 4 bases at J, with 17 bases between. Germline assignment: CDR1 LGHNA and CDR2 YNFKEQ. This CDR3 is CASSEDVLGTYGYTF. CDR3 in DNA: TGTGCCAGCAGCGAGGATGTCCTAGGAACCTATGGCTACACCTTC.

The J gene is TRBJ1-1, the V gene TRBV12-3 or TRBV12-4, with D hard to call. There are 13 residues in the CDR3. V shed 6 bases and J shed 1 base, with 9 bases lying between them. The CDR3 bases are TGTGCCAGCAGCTCCAACCAGAACACTGAAGCTTTCTTT. Translated: CASSSNQNTEAFF.

Ten or more counts support this clonotype. This chain joins TRBV18 and TRBJ2-1; TRBD2 agrees at 8 bases. Germline V lookup: CDR1 KGHSH, CDR2 LQKENI. V lost 0 bases and J lost 3; bases outside the gene matches: 1. This CDR3 region has 15 residues. The CDR3 nucleotides are TGTGCCAGCTCACCACCGAGCGGGGGCTACAATGAGCAGTTCTTC. Protein sequence: CASSPPSGGYNEQFF.

V usage is TRBV20-1 and J usage is TRBJ2-7; 8 bases line up with TRBD2. The CDR3 consists of 14 residues. Germline-derived CDR1 and CDR2 are DFQATT and SNEGSKA (reference sequence). Trimming at V came to 1 base and at J to 4 bases, leaving 6 bases not matched to a gene. CDR3 loop: CSARAGTRFYEQYF. The CDR3, as DNA: TGCAGTGCTAGAGCCGGGACTAGGTTTTACGAGCAGTACTTC.

Many counts were recorded for this clonotype. The rearrangement uses TRBV29-1 and TRBJ2-4; D is ambiguous. The CDR3 has 18 residues. V dropped 6 bases and J dropped 0 bases, with 24 bases sitting between them. In germline, CDR1 is SQVTM, CDR2 ANQGSEA. In DNA form, the CDR3 reads TGCAGCGTCCGGACGCCCCGTTCCTCTGGCTTAGCCAAAAACATTCAGTACTTC. It translates to CSVRTPRSSGLAKNIQYF.

This clonotype was picked up many times. The chain carries TRBV20-1 and TRBJ1-2; 7 bases match TRBD1. V shed 6 bases and J 1 base; nucleotides not matched to a gene: 5. The germline V gene has CDR1 DFQATT and CDR2 SNEGSKA (reference sequence). The CDR3 is 13 amino acids. The CDR3 DNA reads TGCAGTGCCGCGACAGGGAGTAACTATGGCTACACCTTC. This translates into CSAATGSNYGYTF.

The chain is built from TRBV6-1 and TRBJ1-2; 7 bases are a match to TRBD1. V trimming: 2 bases; J trimming: 1 base; junction bases outside the gene matches: 4. The germline CDR1 and CDR2 sequences are MNHNS and SASEGT. CDR3 length: 15 residues. For the CDR3, the DNA is TGTGCCAGCAGTGAATATGGGGACAGTAACTATGGCTACACCTTC. This sequence encodes CASSEYGDSNYGYTF.

This clonotype has a count of ten or more. J is TRBJ2-4 and V is TRBV6-2 or TRBV6-3; D remains unclear. This CDR3 has 17 amino acids. The germline V gene encodes CDR1 MNHEY and CDR2 SVGEGT. Between the trimmed V and J ends, which lost 4 bases and 0 bases, there was a span of 16 bases. The CDR3 region has the DNA TGTGCCAGCAGTTTCCCGGAGCGCGACTTAGCCAAAAACATTCAGTACTTC. Amino acids: CASSFPERDLAKNIQYF.

This clonotype showed up many times. The V gene is TRBV12-3 or TRBV12-4, the J gene TRBJ2-7; 7 nucleotides match TRBD2. Losses at the gene ends were 3 bases for V and 4 bases for J; bases not matched to a gene: 9. The CDR3 has 15 amino acids. In DNA form, the CDR3 reads TGTGCCAGCAGTTTTCTGCGGGAGTGGGCGTACGAGCAGTACTTC. Its translation: CASSFLREWAYEQYF.